This TCR beta chain emerged from a study of T cells after yellow fever vaccination. MiXCR was run by TCRdb on the 5' RACE reads, yielding one entry per CDR3 protein. In the table there are approximately 120,000 distinct CDR3 sequences, 7.4% of which are singletons. The material was CD4+ T cells sorted from PBMCs, obtained 10 to 11 days after the first yellow fever vaccination. The TCR sequence derives from a man between 18 and 29 years old who received the YFV17D yellow fever vaccine.

CDR3 loop: CAISPGLIYEQYF. CDR3 nucleotide sequence: TGTGCCATCAGCCCGGGGCTCATCTACGAGCAGTACTTC. The rearrangement uses TRBV10-3 and TRBJ2-7; D is possibly TRBD1 or TRBD2 (5 bases each). The CDR3 is 13 amino acids. Trimming stripped 6 bases from V and 3 bases from J, with 12 bases between. Germline-derived CDR1 and CDR2 are ENHRY and SYGVKD.